This entry describes one TCR beta chain. Its cognate antigen has yet to be identified. The input lacks base qualities; no much larger clone sits a single base away. Synthetic TCR analog templates were spiked into each PCR so that absolute template abundance could be estimated from read counts. Using the immunoSEQ assay, TCRbeta CDR3 regions were amplified from genomic DNA with bias-controlled V and J gene primers. Sequencing of rearranged TCRbeta segments was performed at approximately 20X coverage. The published analysis was carried out like this. Sequencing errors were corrected by clustering, and CDR3s were annotated against IMGT so that V, D and J genes could be assigned. Only productive TCRbeta rearrangements were used in downstream analyses, excluding out-of-frame or stop-codon sequences. Clonality was computed as one minus Shannon entropy normalized by the log of the number of unique productive sequences. Fisher's exact test with Benjamini-Hochberg correction, using a cutoff of adjusted p below 0.01, was how clones that differed between time points or between blood and tumor were identified. Sourced from immuneACCESS, this table was stored by TCRdb with only in-frame sequences that have V and J called. A share of the clones is absent; for the studies checked, an unresolved V gene accounts for under half, and the remainder has no known explanation. V and J calls plus clone size are reproduced from that table; the DNA served to infer D and trimming. Present in this sample are 100,000 or so clones, around 82% of which were seen just once. The ten top clones hold 2% to 3% of the sample.

V gives up 5 bases and J gives up 0 bases, and the segment between their germline ends measures 10 bases. The germline V gene provides CDR1 MNHNS and CDR2 SASEGT. From its cysteine to its phenylalanine, the CDR3 spans 15 amino acids. The retained sequence is limited to the CDR3, 45 bases, with the frame set at the first base. The cohort included some 30 patients with locally advanced or metastatic urothelial carcinoma who were treated at Memorial Sloan Kettering on a trial protocol. Peripheral blood mononuclear cells were collected pretreatment and during treatment, with between 1 and 8 total time points per patient. The Qiagen DNeasy Blood extraction kit was used to purify genomic DNA from total PBMCs and from tumor samples. PBMCs were collected pretreatment and during treatment, and were isolated and stored as previously described. The data stem from a study of PD-L1 blockade in urothelial cancer listed by TCRdb under 2017. Context from the whole study: Every patient began therapy in about 2014 and was given atezolizumab 1,200 mg intravenously every 3 weeks. An ECOG performance status of 0 or 1 was recorded for the patients, and 0 to 3 prior chemotherapy regimens had been received by the patients. Pretreatment tumor samples, along with matched peripheral blood serially collected before and after atezolizumab treatment, were subjected to TCR sequencing. Blood samples yielded a median of about 150,000 T cells and tens of thousands of unique TCRs, with median clonality roughly 0.085. About nine tenths of the roughly 30 patients were males with bladder-origin urothelial cancer, and about 60% of the 29 reported a prior smoking history. Blood samples were analyzed at two time points: 3 weeks after treatment start (second dose) and 6 weeks after treatment start. Durable clinical benefit was defined as a progression-free survival longer than 6 months, and TCR features were additionally tested against progression-free survival and overall survival. Pretreatment blood TCR-seq was available for under 35 patients, at least one posttreatment blood collection was obtained for about 24 patients, and tumor TCR-seq was available for about 24 patients. Whole exome sequencing and RNA sequencing of pretreatment tumors were performed alongside TCR sequencing in the same patients. The study was an exploratory multi-omic analysis of somatic, immune and clinical correlates of response to PD-L1 blockade with atezolizumab in urothelial cancer. Durable clinical benefit was achieved by nine patients but not by the remaining 20.

Study-wide findings and limitations: Among patients with durable benefit, tumor-associated TCR clones showed greater expansion in peripheral blood 3 weeks after treatment started (n ≈ 20, p = 0.022). A pretreatment peripheral blood TCR clonality below the median was linked to improved progression-free and overall survival. Small sample size (n ≈ 27) and many exploratory analyses mean the results are intended to be hypothesis-generating.

This sample comprised PBMCs, obtained around atezolizumab (anti-PD-L1) treatment. The receptor was isolated from a man in his fifties or sixties with urothelial cancer. The V and J genes are TRBV6-1 and TRBJ1-4; the D segment could be TRBD1, given 6 matching bases. The CDR3 corresponds to CASSHDRPTNEKLFF. The nucleotides read TGTGCCAGCAGTCATGACAGGCCAACTAATGAAAAACTGTTTTTT.